A selection of T cell receptor beta chains follows, all from one sample in a study of blood T cell repertoires in COVID-19. Profiled with immunoSEQ multiplex PCR; TCRdb holds only in-frame clones, not every one. The sample contains more than 150,000 clones, 78% of which appear only once. Sequenced input: peripheral blood. These receptors were taken from a woman older than 75 with active or convalescent COVID-19. Both conserved end residues are part of each CDR3. D genes are given only for firm matches. Clone size, where shown, is once, few, many, or a class for clones that have expanded.

size	D	V	J	DNA	CDR3
NA	TRBD1	TRBV28	TRBJ1-2	TGTGCCAGCAGTTTACTGGGACAGGGGATCCATAACTATGGCTACACCTTC	CASSLLGQGIHNYGYTF
NA	TRBD1	TRBV4-2	TRBJ2-7	TGTGCCAGCAGCCAAGATTGGACAGGGGACTACGAGCAGTACTTC	CASSQDWTGDYEQYF
NA	NA	TRBV6-2/TRBV6-3	TRBJ1-2	TGTGCCAGCAGTCCGGGATCCCGGAGAGGCTACACCTTC	CASSPGSRRGYTF
NA	NA	TRBV20-1	TRBJ2-1	TGCAGAGGAGCGGGCAATGAGCAGTTCTTC	CRGAGNEQFF
NA	TRBD2	TRBV30	TRBJ2-7	TGTGCCTGGACCCGGGAGGGCTCCTACGAGCAGTACTTC	CAWTREGSYEQYF
NA	TRBD1	TRBV28	TRBJ2-7	TGTGCCAGCAGCCTGGGACAGGCGACCGAGCAGTACTTC	CASSLGQATEQYF
few	TRBD1	TRBV7-2	TRBJ1-2	TGTGCCAGCAGCTTATTAGAACAGGGGTTGGGCGGCTACACCTTC	CASSLLEQGLGGYTF
NA	TRBD1	TRBV5-8	TRBJ1-2	TGTGCCAGCAGCTCCAGACAGGGGTACGACTATGGCTACACCTTC	CASSSRQGYDYGYTF
NA	NA	TRBV28	TRBJ1-6	TGTGCCAGCGCACGCAGGGTAGCCTATAATTCACCCCTCCACTTT	CASARRVAYNSPLHF
NA	NA	TRBV5-1	TRBJ1-3	TGCGCCAGCAGCTTGGCCGGGAGGGGAGGTGGAAACACCATATATTTT	CASSLAGRGGGNTIYF
NA	TRBD1	TRBV7-2	TRBJ1-2	TGTGCCAGCAGCTTACGGGACAGGGGGCGCGACTACACCTTC	CASSLRDRGRDYTF
NA	TRBD2	TRBV6-6	TRBJ2-3	TGTGCCAGCAGCGCCTCTTGGGCGGGGGGCTTTCTTTTTGGCACAGATACGCAGTATTTT	CASSASWAGGFLFGTDTQYF
few	NA	TRBV5-4	TRBJ1-6	TGTGCCAGCAGCTTGGAGGCAGGGGTAAATTCACCCCTCCACTTT	CASSLEAGVNSPLHF
NA	NA	TRBV5-6	TRBJ2-3	TGTGCCAGCAGCTTGAGAAGCGGTGCAGATACGCAGTATTTT	CASSLRSGADTQYF
NA	TRBD1	TRBV7-8	TRBJ1-4	TGTGCCAGCAGCTTGGGGGGGGACAGGGGAGTTGAAAAACTGTTTTTT	CASSLGGDRGVEKLFF
NA	TRBD2	TRBV3-1/TRBV3-2	TRBJ2-5	TGTGCCAGCCGGGCGGGGGGGCTCGAGACCCAGTACTTC	CASRAGGLETQYF
NA	NA	TRBV30	TRBJ1-2	TGTGCCTGGAGTGTACCGTGGCTTAACTATGGCTACACCTTC	CAWSVPWLNYGYTF
NA	NA	TRBV7-9	TRBJ1-2	TGTGCCAGCAGCTCGAGACCGGGACAAACTAACTATGGCTACACCTTC	CASSSRPGQTNYGYTF
NA	NA	TRBV19	TRBJ2-3	TGTGCCAGTAGTCCTCGGGAGTTGTATACGCAGTATTTT	CASSPRELYTQYF
few	NA	TRBV6-5	TRBJ2-2	TGTGCCAGCAGTCCCGGACTCGCGGGCACCGGGGAGCTGTTTTTT	CASSPGLAGTGELFF
NA	NA	TRBV14	TRBJ1-1	TGTGCCAGCAGCCCCCTTCGGGGGGGCTCTGAAGCTTTCTTT	CASSPLRGGSEAFF
NA	TRBD1	TRBV2	TRBJ1-6	TGTGCCAGCGTTTTATCCGGGACAGGGTATTCACCCCTCCACTTT	CASVLSGTGYSPLHF
NA	TRBD1	TRBV7-9	TRBJ2-7	TGTGCCAGCAGCTCGGACAGGGAGAGCTCCTACGAGCAGTACTTC	CASSSDRESSYEQYF
NA	TRBD1	TRBV5-1	TRBJ2-2	TGCGCCAGCAGCCGTACAACGAGGGACAGGGGGAACACCGGGGAGCTGTTTTTT	CASSRTTRDRGNTGELFF
NA	NA	TRBV4-1	TRBJ2-2	TGCGCCAGCAGCCCAATCCTAAGCGCCACCGGGGAGCTGTTTTTT	CASSPILSATGELFF
NA	TRBD1	TRBV7-9	TRBJ2-1	TGTGCCAGCAGCCCTATACGTGGACAGGGGGCTGCCGATGAGCAGTTCTTC	CASSPIRGQGAADEQFF
NA	NA	TRBV3-1/TRBV3-2	TRBJ2-7	TGTGCCAGCATGAACAGCCTGGCCGAGCAGTACTTC	CASMNSLAEQYF
NA	NA	TRBV6-5	TRBJ1-5	TGTGCCACACGTCCCGGGTTGGACAATCAGCCCCAGCATTTT	CATRPGLDNQPQHF
NA	NA	TRBV12-3/TRBV12-4	TRBJ1-4	TGTGCCAGCAGTTTTCGTCCCGTCGAAAAACTGTTTTTT	CASSFRPVEKLFF
NA	TRBD1	TRBV11-3	TRBJ2-7	TGTGCCAGCAGCTTAGGGGGACAGAACTCCTACGAGCAGTACTTC	CASSLGGQNSYEQYF
NA	TRBD2	TRBV19	TRBJ2-3	TGTGCCAGTAGTCCCGGACTAGCGGGGGCGTCTAGCACAGATACGCAGTATTTT	CASSPGLAGASSTDTQYF
once	TRBD1	TRBV5-1	TRBJ2-5	TGCGCCAGCAGCTTGGCTATGGCCTCGACAGGGACAGAGACCCAGTACTTC	CASSLAMASTGTETQYF
NA	NA	TRBV7-7	TRBJ2-5	TGTGCCAGCAGCTCAGAGGCAGGGGTTGTGACCCAGTACTTC	CASSSEAGVVTQYF
NA	NA	TRBV3-1/TRBV3-2	TRBJ1-2	TGTGCCAGCAGCCAGGGACTCTATGGCTACACCTTC	CASSQGLYGYTF
NA	NA	TRBV6-5	TRBJ2-2	TGTGCCAGCAGGGGAGCAGGGGTGAACACCGGGGAGCTGTTTTTT	CASRGAGVNTGELFF
NA	NA	TRBV27	TRBJ1-5	TGTGCCAGCAGTGTTGGTCAGTCCAATCAGCCCCAGCATTTT	CASSVGQSNQPQHF
few	TRBD2	TRBV19	TRBJ2-1	TGTGCCAGTAGTAGGAGAACTATACGACTAGCGGGGGTACTGAATGAGCAGTTCTTC	CASSRRTIRLAGVLNEQFF
few	TRBD1	TRBV10-3	TRBJ1-2	TGTGCCATCAGCGCGACAGGGAATGGCTACACCTTC	CAISATGNGYTF
NA	NA	TRBV2	TRBJ2-1	TGTGCCAGCAGAAACAGGAATCCCAATGAGCAGTTCTTC	CASRNRNPNEQFF
few	TRBD1	TRBV30	TRBJ1-5	TGTGCCTGGGCTTCAGGGGGCGGTCAGCCCCAGCATTTT	CAWASGGGQPQHF
NA	NA	TRBV28	TRBJ1-2	TGTGCCAGCAGAAGGGGGGGCGCAACATTAGACGGCTACACCTTC	CASRRGGATLDGYTF